Below, 13 T cell receptor beta chains from the same sample are listed, as sequenced in a study of blood T cell repertoires in COVID-19. TCRdb's table, derived via immunoSEQ multiplex PCR, lists solely in-frame clones and lacks some. The table lists approximately 120,000 clones, about 70% of them singletons. Material: peripheral blood. The receptors shown here come from an older man with COVID-19, enrolled during active disease.

This clone came up once. This chain connects TRBV6-2 or TRBV6-3 to TRBJ2-4; D may be TRBD1 (6 bases). The CDR3 runs 19 residues. From germline, CDR1 is MNHEY and CDR2 SVGEGT. With 5 bases removed from V and 0 bases from J, the gap between germline ends came to 23 bases. The CDR3 bases are TGTGCCAGCAGTACGACAGGCTTCGGCGGCTCTGTAGCCAAAAACATTCAGTACTTC. Encoded protein: CASSTTGFGGSVAKNIQYF.

The CDR3 DNA reads TGTGCCAGCTCACCAGTCGGGAATCTAGATCAGCCCCAGCATTTT. The encoded protein is CASSPVGNLDQPQHF. The V gene is TRBV18, the J gene TRBJ1-5; D remains ambiguous. The germline CDR1 and CDR2 sequences are KGHSH and LQKENI. There are 15 residues in the CDR3. V was clipped by 2 bases and J by 5 bases, with 13 bases between them.

The rearrangement uses TRBV7-2 and TRBJ1-2; TRBD1 matches 7 bases. The CDR3 is 14 residues long. The V gene's germline CDR1 is SGHTA and CDR2 FQGNSA. V shed 3 bases, J shed 7 bases, and the junction held 8 bases outside the gene matches. CDR3 nucleotides: TGTGCCAGCAGCTTCATACAGGGGAAGGGTGGCTACACCTTC. The encoded protein is CASSFIQGKGGYTF.

V gene TRBV28 combines with J gene TRBJ2-2; 7 nucleotides match TRBD2. Looked up from germline, CDR1 is MDHEN and CDR2 is SYDVKM. V lost 2 bases, J lost 4 bases, and 10 bases stayed unmatched. This CDR3 has 17 amino acids. Written as DNA, the CDR3 is TGTGCCAGCAGTTTAGTAATGGGGCGGGGGAGCACCGGGGAGCTGTTTTTT. It translates to CASSLVMGRGSTGELFF.

The rearrangement uses TRBV3-1 (or the pseudogene TRBV3-2) and TRBJ1-5, with D tentatively TRBD1 (6 bases). V gave up 4 bases and J gave up 5 bases, with 9 bases separating them. Germline CDR1 reads LGHDT; CDR2 reads YNNKEL (reference sequence). The CDR3 length is 13 residues. CDR3 in DNA: TGTGCCAGCAGCCTTCAGGGGCATCAGCCCCAGCATTTT. Translating it yields CASSLQGHQPQHF.

The V gene is TRBV28, the J gene TRBJ2-7, with 10 bases that match TRBD1. Germline-derived CDR1 and CDR2 are MDHEN and SYDVKM. The CDR3 totals 15 residues. V trimming: 2 bases; J trimming: 5 bases; junction bases outside the gene matches: 6. The CDR3 DNA reads as TGTGCCAGCAGTTTAAGGGACAGGGGTCGGGACGAGCAGTACTTC. Its translation: CASSLRDRGRDEQYF.

The V and J genes are TRBV28 and TRBJ1-1; a possible D gene is TRBD1 (6 bases). V was shortened by 3 bases and J by 4 bases, with 9 bases between the two germline ends. The length of the CDR3 is 13 residues. From germline, CDR1 is MDHEN and CDR2 SYDVKM. The DNA of the CDR3 is TGTGCCAGCAGTTTCCAGGGGACCACTGAAGCTTTCTTT. Translation: CASSFQGTTEAFF. Full variable domain (outside the CDR3, taken from reference TRBV28 and TRBJ1-1): DVKVTQSSRYLVKRTGEKVFLECVQDMDHENMFWYRQDPGLGLRLIYFSYDVKMKEKGDIPEGYSVSREKKERFSLILESASTNQTSMYLCASSFQGTTEAFFGQGTRLTVV.

This chain joins TRBV6-5 and TRBJ1-1; D possibly corresponds to TRBD1 (6 bases). Germline CDR1 and CDR2: MNHEY and SVGAGI. The germline V and J ends were trimmed by 1 base and 4 bases, with 13 bases remaining between them. The CDR3 loop spans 15 amino acids. The CDR3 nucleotides read TGTGCCAGCAGTTACTTAAGGGGGGGCATCACTGAAGCTTTCTTT. This sequence encodes CASSYLRGGITEAFF.

The chain recombines TRBV7-3 with TRBJ2-3; 16 bases are a match to TRBD2. The CDR3 spans 19 residues. The germline CDR1 and CDR2 sequences are SGHTA and FQGTGA. Trimming took 5 bases from V and 2 from J; bases not matched to a gene: 10. CDR3 protein: CASSLGTSGRAGATDTQYF. CDR3 in DNA: TGTGCCAGCAGCCTGGGGACTAGCGGGAGGGCCGGGGCCACAGATACGCAGTATTTT.

This chain links TRBV6-5 with TRBJ2-7; 9 bases are a match to TRBD1. Per the germline V gene, CDR1 is MNHEY and CDR2 is SVGAGI. This CDR3 is built from 14 residues. The junction had 6 bases not matched to a gene; V was cut back by 7 bases and J by 2 bases. For the CDR3, the DNA is TGTGCCAGCAAAGACAGGGGGACCCCCTACGAGCAGTACTTC. Protein product: CASKDRGTPYEQYF.

This clone has only one observation. V is TRBV4-1 and J is TRBJ2-7, with a weak D call TRBD1 (6 bases). The CDR3 has 15 amino acids. Germline CDR1 is MGHRA and CDR2 is YSYEKL. The germline V and J ends were trimmed by 4 bases and 4 bases, with 17 bases remaining between them. The CDR3 region is CASSPGEPGEYEQYF. The CDR3 bases are TGCGCCAGCAGCCCAGGGGAACCAGGGGAATACGAGCAGTACTTC.

J is TRBJ2-5 and V is TRBV18; D is ambiguous. V lost 0 bases and J lost 0, with 5 bases in between. Germline V gene sequence: CDR1 KGHSH, CDR2 LQKENI. This CDR3 has 14 residues. CDR3 sequence reads: CASSPPEYQETQYF. The CDR3 DNA reads as TGTGCCAGCTCACCACCGGAGTACCAAGAGACCCAGTACTTC.

V gene TRBV6-1 combines with J gene TRBJ2-7; the D is unclear. This CDR3 has 14 residues. Germline V lookup: CDR1 MNHNS, CDR2 SASEGT. The ends were cut back, 3 bases at V and 3 bases at J, with 12 bases in the middle. The CDR3 sequence: CASSEYSRGYEQYF. CDR3 nucleotide sequence: TGTGCCAGCAGTGAGTACTCGAGAGGCTACGAGCAGTACTTC.